The sequence of this T cell receptor (beta chain) was determined in a study of glioma-infiltrating T cells. Using RNA template, CDR3s of TCR alpha and beta were amplified with iRepertoire arm-PCR. Input was roughly 95-450 ng of tissue mRNA or PBMC total RNA. TCRdb independently ran MiXCR on the multiplex PCR reads; one entry per CDR3 protein. The sample shows over 120,000 distinct CDR3 sequences, 35% to 50% of them seen only once. Germline CDR1 is MNHEY and CDR2 is SVGAGI. The CDR3 length is 15 residues. Trimming cost V 6 bases and J 0 bases, with 12 bases left between them. Input material: glioma tissue, nonneoplastic brain tissue, or PBMCs (not recorded which). The chain uses TRBV6-5 and TRBJ1-3; D perhaps matches TRBD1 (5 bases). This clonotype originated in a human donor with low-grade glioma or glioblastoma, undergoing nonglioma brain surgery, or in good health (not recorded which). In DNA form, the CDR3 reads TGTGCCAGCAGCCGAGGGGCCGACTCTGGAAACACCATATATTTT. Protein: CASSRGADSGNTIYF.